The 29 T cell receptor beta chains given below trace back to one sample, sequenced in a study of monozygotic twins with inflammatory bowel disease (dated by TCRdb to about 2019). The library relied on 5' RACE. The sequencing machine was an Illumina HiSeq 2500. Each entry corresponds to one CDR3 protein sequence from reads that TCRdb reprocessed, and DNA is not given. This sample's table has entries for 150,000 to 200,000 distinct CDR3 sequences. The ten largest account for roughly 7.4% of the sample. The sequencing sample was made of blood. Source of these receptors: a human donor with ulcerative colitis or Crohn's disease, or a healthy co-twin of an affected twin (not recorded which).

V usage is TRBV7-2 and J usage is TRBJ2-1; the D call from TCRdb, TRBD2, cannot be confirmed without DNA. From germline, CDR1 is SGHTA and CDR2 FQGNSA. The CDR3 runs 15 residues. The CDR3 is CASSAGGQTYNEQFF. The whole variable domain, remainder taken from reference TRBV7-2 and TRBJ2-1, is GAGVSQSPSNKVTEKGKDVELRCDPISGHTALYWYRQSLGQGLEFLIYFQGNSAPDKSGLPSDRFSAERTGGSVSTLTIQRTQQEDSAVYLCASSAGGQTYNEQFFGPGTRLTVL.

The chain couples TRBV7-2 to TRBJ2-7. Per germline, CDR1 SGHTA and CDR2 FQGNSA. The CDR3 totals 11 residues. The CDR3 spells CASSTTYEQYF.

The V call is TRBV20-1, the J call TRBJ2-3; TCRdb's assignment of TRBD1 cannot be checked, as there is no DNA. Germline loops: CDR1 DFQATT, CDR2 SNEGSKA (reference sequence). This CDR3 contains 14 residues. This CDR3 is CSARGGALGDTQYF.

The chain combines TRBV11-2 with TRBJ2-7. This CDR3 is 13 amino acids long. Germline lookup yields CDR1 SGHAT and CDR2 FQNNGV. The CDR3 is CASSSSLTYEQYF.

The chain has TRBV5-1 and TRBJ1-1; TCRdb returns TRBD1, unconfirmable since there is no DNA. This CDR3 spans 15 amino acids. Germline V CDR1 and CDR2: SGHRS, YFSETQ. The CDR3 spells CASSLTPGQVTEAFF.

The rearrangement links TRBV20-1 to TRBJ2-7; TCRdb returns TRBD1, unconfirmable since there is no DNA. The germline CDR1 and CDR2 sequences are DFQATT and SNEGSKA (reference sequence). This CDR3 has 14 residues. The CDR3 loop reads CSASVGTGAYEQYF.

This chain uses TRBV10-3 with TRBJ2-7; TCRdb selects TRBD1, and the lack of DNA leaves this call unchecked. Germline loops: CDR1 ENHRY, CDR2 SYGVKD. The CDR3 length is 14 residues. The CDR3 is CAISVAGGINEQYF.

The CDR3 spells CASSLISTDTQYF. The rearrangement uses TRBV11-2 and TRBJ2-3. This CDR3 is built from 13 residues. Germline values: CDR1 SGHAT, CDR2 FQNNGV.

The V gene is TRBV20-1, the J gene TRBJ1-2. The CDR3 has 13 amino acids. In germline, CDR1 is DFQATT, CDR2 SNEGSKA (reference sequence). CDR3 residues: CSAKDPANYGYTF.

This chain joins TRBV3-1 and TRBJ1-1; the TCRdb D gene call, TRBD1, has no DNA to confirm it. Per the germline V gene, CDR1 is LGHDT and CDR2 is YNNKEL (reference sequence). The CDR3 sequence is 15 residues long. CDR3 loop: CASRPGTGGGTEAFF.

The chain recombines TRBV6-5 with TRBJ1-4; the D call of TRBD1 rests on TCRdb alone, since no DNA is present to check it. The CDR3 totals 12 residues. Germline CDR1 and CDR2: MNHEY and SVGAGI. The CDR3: CASSGGRGGLFF.

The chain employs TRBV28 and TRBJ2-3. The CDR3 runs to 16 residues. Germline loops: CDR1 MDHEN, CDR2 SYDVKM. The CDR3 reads CASSPHPIDGTDTQYF.

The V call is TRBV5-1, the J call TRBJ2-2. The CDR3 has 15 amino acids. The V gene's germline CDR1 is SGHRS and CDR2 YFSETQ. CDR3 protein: CASTGGARTTGELFF.

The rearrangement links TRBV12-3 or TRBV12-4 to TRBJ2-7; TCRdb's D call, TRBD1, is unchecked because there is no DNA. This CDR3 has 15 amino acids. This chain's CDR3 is CASSFQGQGAREQYF.

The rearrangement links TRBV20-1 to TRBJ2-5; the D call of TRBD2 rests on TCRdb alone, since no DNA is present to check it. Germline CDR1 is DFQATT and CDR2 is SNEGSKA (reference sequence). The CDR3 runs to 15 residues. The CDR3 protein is CSACRLAGNQETQYF.

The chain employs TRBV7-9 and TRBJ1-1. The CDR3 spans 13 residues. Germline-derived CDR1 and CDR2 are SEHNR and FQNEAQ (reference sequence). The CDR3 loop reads CASSSDANTEAFF.

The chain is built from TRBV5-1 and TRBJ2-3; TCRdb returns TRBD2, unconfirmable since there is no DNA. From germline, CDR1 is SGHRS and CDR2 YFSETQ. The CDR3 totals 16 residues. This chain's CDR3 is CASREGKKSSTDTQYF.

The CDR3 is CAISESEILRDRGQPQHF. The chain has TRBV10-3 and TRBJ1-5; no DNA is available, so the TRBD1 call from TCRdb remains unchecked. This CDR3 is 18 amino acids long. CDR1 and CDR2 (germline): ENHRY, SYGVKD.

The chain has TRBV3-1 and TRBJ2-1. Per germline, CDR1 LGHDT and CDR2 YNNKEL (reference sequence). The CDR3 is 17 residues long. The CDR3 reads CASSQGFSGPPYNEQFF.

The CDR3 sequence: CASSPAGLAEETQYF. The V and J genes are TRBV28 and TRBJ2-5; TCRdb's D call, TRBD2, is unchecked because there is no DNA. The CDR3 totals 15 residues. CDR1 MDHEN and CDR2 SYDVKM come from the germline V gene.

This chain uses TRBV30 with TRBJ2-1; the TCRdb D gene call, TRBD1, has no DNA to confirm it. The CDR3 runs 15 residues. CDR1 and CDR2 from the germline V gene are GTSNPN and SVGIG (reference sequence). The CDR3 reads CAWSVGQAYYNEQFF. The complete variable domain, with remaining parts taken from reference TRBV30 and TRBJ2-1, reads SQTIHQWPATLVQPVGSPLSLECTVEGTSNPNLYWYRQAAGRGLQLLFYSVGIGQISSEVPQNLSASRPQDRQFILSSKKLLLSDSGFYLCAWSVGQAYYNEQFFGPGTRLTVL.

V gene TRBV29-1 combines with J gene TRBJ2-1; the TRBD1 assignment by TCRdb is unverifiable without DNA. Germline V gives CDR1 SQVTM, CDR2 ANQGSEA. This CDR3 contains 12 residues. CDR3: CSVVRDTNEQFF.

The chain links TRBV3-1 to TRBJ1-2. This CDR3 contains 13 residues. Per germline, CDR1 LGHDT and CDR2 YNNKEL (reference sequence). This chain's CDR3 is CASSRGPVRGYTF.

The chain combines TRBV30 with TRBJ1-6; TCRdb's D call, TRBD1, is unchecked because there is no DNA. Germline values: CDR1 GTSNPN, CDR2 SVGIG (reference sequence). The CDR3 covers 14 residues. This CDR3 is CAWEPGQRNSPLHF.

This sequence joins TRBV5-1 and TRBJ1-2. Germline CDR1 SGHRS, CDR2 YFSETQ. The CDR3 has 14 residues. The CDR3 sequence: CASSPTEEDYGYTF.

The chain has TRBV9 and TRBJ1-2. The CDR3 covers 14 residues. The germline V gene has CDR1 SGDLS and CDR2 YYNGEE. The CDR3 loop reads CASSAGFEGYGYTF.

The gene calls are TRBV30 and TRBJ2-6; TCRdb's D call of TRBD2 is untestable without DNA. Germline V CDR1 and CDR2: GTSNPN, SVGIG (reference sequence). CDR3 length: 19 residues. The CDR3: CAWSVLRQSTLSGANVLTF. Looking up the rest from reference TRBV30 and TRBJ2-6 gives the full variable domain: SQTIHQWPATLVQPVGSPLSLECTVEGTSNPNLYWYRQAAGRGLQLLFYSVGIGQISSEVPQNLSASRPQDRQFILSSKKLLLSDSGFYLCAWSVLRQSTLSGANVLTFGAGSRLTVL.

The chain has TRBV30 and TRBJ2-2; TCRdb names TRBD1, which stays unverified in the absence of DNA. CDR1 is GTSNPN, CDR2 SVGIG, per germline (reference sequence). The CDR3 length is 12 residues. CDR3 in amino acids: CAWTPQTGELFF.

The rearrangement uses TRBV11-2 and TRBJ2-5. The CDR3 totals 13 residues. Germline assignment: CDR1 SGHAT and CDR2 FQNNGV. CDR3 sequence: CASSLEAAGTQYF.